Below are 21 T cell receptor beta chains sequenced from a single sample in a study of blood T cell repertoires in COVID-19. Some clones are missing from TCRdb's copy, which holds only in-frame ones; the method was immunoSEQ multiplex PCR. The table lists roughly 250,000 clones, around 90% of them singletons. Sequenced material: PBMCs or T cells enriched from blood (not recorded which). These receptors originate from a woman between 45 and 60 years old who had recovered from COVID-19.

This clone has a handful of counts. The chain combines TRBV10-2 with TRBJ2-7; D gene unclear. The CDR3 contains 12 residues. Germline V gene data show CDR1 as WSHSY and CDR2 as SAAADI. Trimming shortened V by 6 bases and J by 3 bases, and 9 bases separated the two germline ends. The CDR3 is CASRGVIYEQYF. In nucleotides, the CDR3 is TGCGCCAGCAGAGGAGTAATCTACGAGCAGTACTTC.

The chain recombines TRBV30 with TRBJ2-7; D might be TRBD1 (6 bases). CDR3 length: 12 amino acids. CDR1 is GTSNPN and CDR2 is SVGIG in the germline V gene (reference sequence). The V and J ends lost 4 bases and 5 bases respectively, with 12 bases between them. CDR3 DNA sequence: TGTGCCTGGATCCAGGGGCGTGACGAGCAGTACTTC. Amino acids: CAWIQGRDEQYF.

V gene TRBV15 combines with J gene TRBJ1-5; D is unresolved. The length of the CDR3 is 15 residues. Trimming took off 5 bases at V and 2 bases at J, with 13 bases between the two ends. CDR1 and CDR2 (germline): LNHNV, YYDKDF (reference sequence). CDR3 amino acids: CATSAGEVGNQPQHF. The DNA of the CDR3 is TGTGCCACCAGCGCCGGGGAGGTGGGCAATCAGCCCCAGCATTTT.

V is TRBV6-4 and J is TRBJ2-3; 9 bases align to TRBD2. The CDR3 contains 18 residues. V shed 6 bases and J 2 bases; nucleotides not matched to a gene: 15. Germline V gene lookup returns CDR1 MRHNA and CDR2 SNTAGT. The CDR3 DNA reads TGTGCCAGCAGCCGTGGGGGACTAGCAGAGTTGGTCACAGATACGCAGTATTTT. Amino acids: CASSRGGLAELVTDTQYF.

The chain carries TRBV4-3 and TRBJ2-2, with 8 bases identical to TRBD2. V was pared by 4 bases and J by 6 bases, with 10 bases of the junction left unmatched. The CDR3 loop spans 16 amino acids. From germline, CDR1 is LGHNA and CDR2 YSLEER. In nucleotides, the CDR3 is TGCGCCAGCAGCCCTTCGCCGGGACTAGACCCCGGGGAGCTGTTTTTT. Protein: CASSPSPGLDPGELFF.

This clone showed up just once. V and J are TRBV3-1 (or the pseudogene TRBV3-2) and TRBJ2-1; D is unresolved. Germline V CDR1 and CDR2: LGHDT, YNNKEL (reference sequence). V was shortened by 0 bases and J by 4 bases, with 10 bases between the two germline ends. CDR3 length equals 15 residues. The CDR3 DNA sequence: TGTGCCAGCAGCCAAGAAACTCTACCGTACAATGAGCAGTTCTTC. Protein sequence: CASSQETLPYNEQFF.

The chain is built from TRBV27 and TRBJ2-2, with D perhaps matching TRBD1 (7 bases). CDR1 and CDR2 (germline): MNHEY, SMNVEV (reference sequence). CDR3 size: 17 residues. The V end was cut by 3 bases, the J end by 2 bases, with 16 bases between. This CDR3 is CASSFRGAVGNTGELFF. CDR3 DNA: TGTGCCAGCAGTTTCAGGGGGGCGGTAGGAAACACCGGGGAGCTGTTTTTT.

V usage is TRBV28 and J usage is TRBJ2-1; 7 positions match TRBD2. The CDR3 length is 14 residues. The trim removed 7 bases at V and 7 bases at J, leaving 10 bases unmatched. The germline gives CDR1 MDHEN, CDR2 SYDVKM. CDR3 protein: CASMVRERWNEQFF. In DNA, the CDR3 is TGTGCCAGCATGGTGCGGGAGAGGTGGAATGAGCAGTTCTTC.

This clone was seen a few times. V and J are TRBV7-2 and TRBJ1-2; D is unresolved. This CDR3 contains 14 residues. Trimming removed 5 bases from V and 3 bases from J, with 13 bases in between. CDR1 is SGHTA, CDR2 FQGNSA, per germline. CDR3 DNA sequence: TGTGCCAGCAGCCGCGGACCCGGGGACTATGGCTACACCTTC. Its protein is CASSRGPGDYGYTF.

The CDR3 bases are TGCGCCAGCAGCGGTAGCGCGGGAGGAGAGACCCAGTACTTC. This codes for CASSGSAGGETQYF. The chain links TRBV5-1 to TRBJ2-5, with 8 bases fitting TRBD2. The CDR3 consists of 14 residues. Germline values: CDR1 SGHRS, CDR2 YFSETQ. Trimming at V came to 4 bases and at J to 4 bases, leaving 6 bases not matched to a gene.

The genes are TRBV7-9 and TRBJ1-1, with TRBD1 matching over 8 bases. Germline trimming cut 4 bases from V and 3 bases from J; bases unmatched to any gene: 7. This CDR3 spans 15 amino acids. Germline V gives CDR1 SEHNR, CDR2 FQNEAQ (reference sequence). The CDR3 DNA sequence: TGTGCCAGCAGCTCTGCCAGGGGGCAGGACACTGAAGCTTTCTTT. Translated: CASSSARGQDTEAFF.

The chain has TRBV18 and TRBJ2-1; possible D gene TRBD2, 5 bases. Between the trimmed V and J ends, which lost 5 bases and 9 bases, there was a span of 17 bases. The germline V gene has CDR1 KGHSH and CDR2 LQKENI. This CDR3 contains 14 residues. CDR3 nucleotide sequence: TGTGCCAGCTCAAACCTACTAGGGAAAGGTGAGCAGTTCTTC. Its translation is CASSNLLGKGEQFF.

The chain employs TRBV30 and TRBJ1-2, with a tentative D call TRBD1 (5 bases). The CDR3 has 12 residues. The germline V gene encodes CDR1 GTSNPN and CDR2 SVGIG (reference sequence). Trimming removed 8 bases at V and 5 bases at J, with 15 bases between. CDR3 residues: CANTGDAYGYTF. CDR3 bases: TGTGCCAACACGGGGGACGCTTATGGCTACACCTTC.

The chain recombines TRBV5-6 with TRBJ1-2; TRBD1 matches 8 bases. The CDR3 spans 14 residues. V lost 4 bases, J lost 1 base, and 3 bases stayed unmatched. Germline-derived CDR1 and CDR2 are SGHDT and YYEEEE. In DNA, the CDR3 is TGTGCCAGCAGCATCGACAGGGGTAACTATGGCTACACCTTC. Encoded protein: CASSIDRGNYGYTF.

The chain employs TRBV3-1 (or the pseudogene TRBV3-2) and TRBJ1-1; D may be TRBD1 (5 bases). The germline gives CDR1 LGHDT, CDR2 YNNKEL (reference sequence). V was trimmed by 7 bases and J by 1 base, leaving 16 bases between them. The CDR3 length is 15 residues. The CDR3 sequence: CASTSGGVKNTEAFF. As DNA, the CDR3 is TGTGCCAGCACTTCGGGGGGGGTTAAGAACACTGAAGCTTTCTTT.

V and J are TRBV28 and TRBJ1-1, with a possible D match to TRBD1 (6 bases). The V end lost 4 bases, the J end lost 1 base, and 10 bases lay between the germline ends. The CDR3 runs to 14 residues. Per germline, CDR1 MDHEN and CDR2 SYDVKM. The CDR3: CASSSGQQNTEAFF. CDR3 sequence (DNA): TGTGCCAGCAGTTCAGGACAGCAGAACACTGAAGCTTTCTTT.

This chain links TRBV5-6 with TRBJ1-1; no clear D gene. This CDR3 is 14 amino acids long. V lost 0 bases, J lost 4 bases, and 10 bases lay in between. Germline-derived CDR1 and CDR2 are SGHDT and YYEEEE. The chain's CDR3 is CASSLGPGSTEAFF. DNA of the CDR3: TGTGCCAGCAGCTTGGGGCCTGGGAGCACTGAAGCTTTCTTT.

The rearrangement uses TRBV28 and TRBJ2-4; TRBD1 matches 8 bases. The CDR3 runs to 14 residues. Germline lookup yields CDR1 MDHEN and CDR2 SYDVKM. J lost 4 bases, V lost 3 bases, and 2 bases had no gene match. CDR3 sequence: CASSLTGAKNIQYF. CDR3 in DNA: TGTGCCAGCAGTTTGACAGGGGCAAAAAACATTCAGTACTTC.

This chain connects TRBV19 to TRBJ1-5, with D maybe TRBD1 (6 bases). Germline V gene lookup returns CDR1 LNHDA and CDR2 SQIVND (reference sequence). The CDR3 is made up of 16 amino acids. The V end lost 4 bases, the J end lost 1 base, and 14 bases lay between the germline ends. The CDR3 protein is CASSNRQAFSNQPQHF. The CDR3 region has the DNA TGTGCCAGTAGTAACAGACAGGCCTTCAGCAATCAGCCCCAGCATTTT.

The rearrangement joins TRBV7-9 to TRBJ2-3; D remains unclear. V was trimmed by 2 bases and J by 1 base, leaving 10 bases between them. The CDR3 is 15 residues long. The V gene's germline CDR1 is SEHNR and CDR2 FQNEAQ (reference sequence). The CDR3 region is CASSLLDGGTDTQYF. The CDR3 coding sequence is TGTGCCAGCAGCTTACTCGACGGAGGCACAGATACGCAGTATTTT.

The chain is built from TRBV19 and TRBJ2-3, with 10 bases aligning to TRBD2. The germline V gene encodes CDR1 LNHDA and CDR2 SQIVND (reference sequence). With 5 bases clipped from V and 5 bases from J, the junction kept 10 bases outside the gene matches. The CDR3 runs 16 residues. CDR3 region: CASSESGRADRDTQYF. In DNA form, the CDR3 reads TGTGCCAGTAGTGAAAGCGGGAGGGCCGATCGAGATACGCAGTATTTT.